The present entry profiles one TCR beta chain with its context. Its antigen remains unidentified. This record belongs to a study of CD4+ T cells in melanoma. The study's findings and limits: Diverse differentiation states were reported for melanoma neoantigen-specific CD4+ T cells. CD8+ T cell, macrophage and B cell function reportedly correlated with neoantigen-specific CD4+ T cells.

Germline CDR1 SGHVS, CDR2 FNYEAQ. V was cut by 5 bases and J by 3 bases, with 17 bases left in between. This CDR3 contains 15 residues. Method: immunoSEQ multiplex PCR; TCRdb's copy keeps in-frame clones and lacks some. Among around 50,000 clones listed, approximately 89% were seen once. The gene calls are TRBV7-6 and TRBJ2-7, with D possibly called TRBD1 or TRBD2 (7 bases each). Sequencing was performed on peripheral blood. The sequence was obtained from a human donor with melanoma. The CDR3 region has the DNA TGTGCCAGCAGCCAGGGGGGAGGGTGGTACTACGAGCAGTACTTC. Its translation: CASSQGGGWYYEQYF.